The present TCR beta chain was sequenced within a study of tissue T cells after allogeneic stem cell transplantation (dated by TCRdb to between 2021 and 2024). Looking at the study overall: If a tissue had multiple samples, a pathologist reviewed H&E sections so that samples with histologically apparent lymphocytes got priority for sequencing. Using research autopsies of patients with and without GVHD, plus mouse models of GVHD, the study profiled TCR beta repertoires across many tissues. The human arm was conducted as a prospective observational study, and neither blinding nor randomization was performed.

The germline V end is reduced by 1 base and the J end by 6 bases; junction bases left unmatched: 7. The germline V gene supplies CDR1 MDHEN and CDR2 SYDVKM. The CDR3 sequence holds 15 residues, the cysteine and phenylalanine included. The DNA shown is the 45-base CDR3, in frame from base 1. The research as a whole found: A small and clinically heterogeneous patient cohort was studied, and sampling depth was acknowledged as a limitation. No blood samples were available from the non-GVHD comparator patients. Within patients, how anatomically similar tissues were was a major factor shaping TCR repertoire composition, regardless of disease or transplant status. In both patients and mice, T cells from blood and spleen picked up only a limited part of the TCR repertoire that was detected in tissues. Few T cell clones were found to be shared across patients, but shared repertoire signatures across patients were revealed in a tissue-specific fashion by motif-based clustering. The study did not determine which tissue TCRs were alloreactive or antigen-specific, and some clones might have been persisting host cells.

A note on this clone: Its antigen specificity is not known. No per-base quality is available; no much larger clone lies one base away.

Libraries were constructed by the immunoSEQ multiplex PCR assay. Adaptive Biotechnologies performed the TCRbeta CDR3 sequencing at survey depth and reported CDR3 sequences, V/J genes, productive frequency and template counts. Amplification of TCR beta CDR3 regions was performed from genomic DNA rather than from RNA. In the source study's methods: Pairwise repertoire overlap between tissues was quantified with Jensen-Shannon divergence, where 1 means complete divergence and 0 identical. Tissues were clustered by single-linkage agglomerative hierarchical clustering of pairwise JSD values, and the clustering results were displayed as dendrograms. All patient samples were analyzed with GLIPH2 using simulation_depth 1000, kmer_min_depth 3 and cdr3_length_cutoff 8, and only groups containing more than two unique CDR3s were kept. A standardized tissue-overlap score extrapolated Jaccard GLIPH-group overlap across patients to a standard repertoire size of 1000 clones. To look at how diversity was associated with clinical or experimental variables, linear mixed-effect models were used, with tissue treated as a fixed effect and individual treated as a random effect. TCRdb obtained this table from immuneACCESS and retained in-frame rearrangements with V and J assigned. These tables miss some clones; where compared with another copy, unresolved V genes account for less than half of the shortfall, and the remainder is unexplained. V, J and clone size reflect that table, while D and trimming were determined from the DNA. The sample yields about 9,100 clones; roughly 50% were counted once. Roughly a fifth of the sample is in the top ten clones.

In the paper's terms, the time point label means: human tissue collected at research (rapid) autopsy. Three non-HCT comparator patients with other cancers, having at least five GI tract samples and no known GI disease at death, were selected retrospectively. Autopsy tissues, which were obtained after a median post-mortem interval of approximately 9.9 hours, included GI sites from esophagus to rectum, liver, skin and lymphoid organs including spleen. Autopsy specimens were bisected, with one portion flash-frozen in liquid nitrogen and the remainder formalin-fixed, and GI outer muscle layers were removed. To extract genomic DNA from frozen tissues, either the Mag-Bind Blood & Tissue DNA HDQ 96 Kit on a Chemagic 360 or the DNeasy Blood & Tissue Kit was used. Because of concern about red blood cell contamination, extracted DNA underwent additional purification with the Genomic DNA Clean & Concentrator-25 kit.

The receptor was isolated from a female donor aged 60 or older with lung cancer. The sample was tissue from the jejunum, taken at autopsy. Here the chain combines TRBV28 and TRBJ2-7; 9 central nucleotides agree with TRBD1. CDR3 reads: CASSLSRDRVSEQYF. At the DNA level, the sequence is TGTGCCAGCAGTTTATCAAGGGACAGGGTAAGCGAGCAGTACTTC.